The clone carrying this T cell receptor (beta chain) was seen at least ten times. Its antigen is as yet unknown. Amplification of TCR beta CDR3 regions used RNA as the template. Carried out on the TCR CDR3, a first-round RT-PCR used the HTBI primer set. MiXCR was run by TCRdb on the multiplex PCR reads, yielding one entry per CDR3 protein. The sample consists of 380,000 or so distinct CDR3 sequences, approximately 12% of them appearing once. Germline trimming cut 4 bases from V and 3 bases from J; bases unmatched to any gene: 7. The CDR3 contains 15 residues. In germline, CDR1 is DFQATT, CDR2 SNEGSKA (reference sequence). Diagnostic decisions used clinical symptoms, serum thyroxine and TRAb, thyroid ultrasound and orbital computed tomography. Blood was obtained at the first hyperthyroidism diagnosis, which preceded any ophthalmopathy symptoms. The source of the sample is a study of T cells in Graves' hyperthyroidism and ophthalmopathy. Study results and limitations: Most clonotypes that expanded in the thyroid above 0.001 also showed up in blood.

The chain is built from TRBV20-1 and TRBJ2-7; 12 positions agree with TRBD2. The receptor's source is a man younger than 40 with Graves' hyperthyroidism that later progressed to Graves' ophthalmopathy. Material for sequencing was blood. The CDR3: CSATGLAGTLYEQYF. CDR3 coding DNA: TGCAGTGCTACAGGACTAGCGGGGACTCTCTACGAGCAGTACTTC.